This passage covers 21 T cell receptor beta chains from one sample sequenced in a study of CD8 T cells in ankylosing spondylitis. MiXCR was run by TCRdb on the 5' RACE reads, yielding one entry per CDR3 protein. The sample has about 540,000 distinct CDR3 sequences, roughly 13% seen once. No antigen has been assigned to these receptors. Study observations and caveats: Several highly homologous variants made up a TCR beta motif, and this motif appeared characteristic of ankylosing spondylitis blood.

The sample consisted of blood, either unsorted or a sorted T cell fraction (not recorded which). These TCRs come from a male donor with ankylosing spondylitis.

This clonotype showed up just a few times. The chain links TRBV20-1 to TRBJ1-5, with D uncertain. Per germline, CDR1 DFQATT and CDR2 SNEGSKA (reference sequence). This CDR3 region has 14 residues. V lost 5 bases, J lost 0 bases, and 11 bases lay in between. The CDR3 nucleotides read TGCAGTGCTGGGGATAGGCGTAGCAATCAGCCCCAGCATTTT. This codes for CSAGDRRSNQPQHF.

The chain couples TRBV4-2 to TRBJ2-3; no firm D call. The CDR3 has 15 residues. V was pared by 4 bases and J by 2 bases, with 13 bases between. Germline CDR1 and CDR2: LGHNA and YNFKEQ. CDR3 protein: CASSPSGLYTDTQYF. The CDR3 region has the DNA TGTGCCAGCAGCCCCTCGGGCCTCTACACAGATACGCAGTATTTT.

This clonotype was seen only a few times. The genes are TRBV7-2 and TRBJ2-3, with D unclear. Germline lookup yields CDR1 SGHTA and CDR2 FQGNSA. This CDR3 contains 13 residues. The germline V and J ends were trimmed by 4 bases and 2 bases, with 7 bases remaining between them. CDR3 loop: CASSSIITDTQYF. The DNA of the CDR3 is TGTGCCAGCAGCTCTATAATCACAGATACGCAGTATTTT. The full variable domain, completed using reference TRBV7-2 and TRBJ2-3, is GAGVSQSPSNKVTEKGKDVELRCDPISGHTALYWYRQSLGQGLEFLIYFQGNSAPDKSGLPSDRFSAERTGGSVSTLTIQRTQQEDSAVYLCASSSIITDTQYFGPGTRLTVL.

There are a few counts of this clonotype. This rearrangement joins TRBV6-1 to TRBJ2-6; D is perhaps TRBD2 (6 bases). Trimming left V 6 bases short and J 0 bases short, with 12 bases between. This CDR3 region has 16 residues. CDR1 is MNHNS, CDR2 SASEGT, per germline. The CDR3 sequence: CASREGLSSGANVLTF. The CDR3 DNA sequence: TGTGCCAGCAGGGAGGGTCTATCCTCTGGGGCCAACGTCCTGACTTTC.

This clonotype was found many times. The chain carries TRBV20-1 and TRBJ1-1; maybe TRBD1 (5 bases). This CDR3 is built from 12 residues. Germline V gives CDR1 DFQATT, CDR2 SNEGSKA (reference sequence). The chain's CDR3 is CSSSRWGGMAFF. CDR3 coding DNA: TGCAGCTCGTCCCGGTGGGGGGGGATGGCTTTCTTT.

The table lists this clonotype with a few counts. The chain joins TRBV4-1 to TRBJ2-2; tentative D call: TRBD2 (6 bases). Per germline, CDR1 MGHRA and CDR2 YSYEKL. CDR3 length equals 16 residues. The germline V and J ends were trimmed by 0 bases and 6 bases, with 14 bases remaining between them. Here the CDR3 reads CASSQDPGGSAGELFF. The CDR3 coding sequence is TGCGCCAGCAGCCAAGATCCTGGGGGGAGTGCCGGGGAGCTGTTTTTT.

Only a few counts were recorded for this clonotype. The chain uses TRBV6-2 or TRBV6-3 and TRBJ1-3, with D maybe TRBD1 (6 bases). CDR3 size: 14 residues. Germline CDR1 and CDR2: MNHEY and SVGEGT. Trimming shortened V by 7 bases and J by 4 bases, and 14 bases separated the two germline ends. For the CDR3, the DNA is TGTGCCAGCAAGAAAAGGACAGACGGAAACACCATATATTTT. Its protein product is CASKKRTDGNTIYF.

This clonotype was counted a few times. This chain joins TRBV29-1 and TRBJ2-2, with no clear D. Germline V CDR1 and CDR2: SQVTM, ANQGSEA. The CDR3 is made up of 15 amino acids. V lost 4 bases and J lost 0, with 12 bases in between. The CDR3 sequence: CSVGWNYANTGELFF. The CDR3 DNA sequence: TGCAGCGTTGGTTGGAACTACGCGAACACCGGGGAGCTGTTTTTT.

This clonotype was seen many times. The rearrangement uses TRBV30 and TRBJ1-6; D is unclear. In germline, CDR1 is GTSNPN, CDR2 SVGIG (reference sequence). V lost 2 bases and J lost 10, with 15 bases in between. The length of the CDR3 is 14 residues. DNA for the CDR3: TGTGCCTGGAGTCCTCGGCCCCTGGTGTCACCCCTCCACTTT. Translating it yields CAWSPRPLVSPLHF.

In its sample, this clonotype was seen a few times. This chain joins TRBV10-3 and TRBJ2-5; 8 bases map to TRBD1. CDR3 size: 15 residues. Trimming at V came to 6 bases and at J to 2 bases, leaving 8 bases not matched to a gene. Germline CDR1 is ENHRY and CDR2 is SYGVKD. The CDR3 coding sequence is TGTGCCATCAGACAGACAGGGGTCGGGCAAGAGACCCAGTACTTC. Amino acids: CAIRQTGVGQETQYF.

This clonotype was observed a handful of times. CDR3 nucleotide sequence: TGTGCCAGCAGTACCTGGGACAGAGCAGCCAAAAACATTCAGTACTTC. Protein: CASSTWDRAAKNIQYF. The J gene is TRBJ2-4, the V gene TRBV6-1; 7 bases map to TRBD1. Trimming cost V 5 bases and J 0 bases; bases outside gene matches: 7. CDR1 and CDR2 from the germline V gene are MNHNS and SASEGT. This CDR3 spans 16 amino acids.

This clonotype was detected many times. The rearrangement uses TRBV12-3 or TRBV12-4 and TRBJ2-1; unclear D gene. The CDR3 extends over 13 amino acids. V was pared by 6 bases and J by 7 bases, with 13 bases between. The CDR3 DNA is TGTGCCAGCAGCACTAATCGGTGGAATGAGCAGTTCTTC. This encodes CASSTNRWNEQFF.

The CDR3, as DNA: TGTGCCAGCGCTCCTACCGGGACAGGGCAACCTTTGAACACTGAAGCTTTCTTT. Translating gives CASAPTGTGQPLNTEAFF. The chain has TRBV11-1 and TRBJ1-1, with 9 bases identical to TRBD1. Trimming at V came to 8 bases and at J to 0 bases, leaving 16 bases not matched to a gene. Per germline, CDR1 SGHAT and CDR2 FQDESV (reference sequence). CDR3 length: 18 amino acids. Combining the CDR3 with reference TRBV11-1 and TRBJ1-1 gives the whole variable domain EAEVAQSPRYKITEKSQAVAFWCDPISGHATLYWYRQILGQGPELLVQFQDESVVDDSQLPKDRFSAERLKGVDSTLKIQPAELGDSAMYLCASAPTGTGQPLNTEAFFGQGTRLTVV.

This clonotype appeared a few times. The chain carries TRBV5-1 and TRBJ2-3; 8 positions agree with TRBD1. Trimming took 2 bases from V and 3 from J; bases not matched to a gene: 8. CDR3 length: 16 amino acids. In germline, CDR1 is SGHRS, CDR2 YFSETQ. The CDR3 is CASSFARQGTTDTQYF. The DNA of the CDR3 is TGCGCCAGCAGCTTCGCTAGACAGGGGACTACAGATACGCAGTATTTT.

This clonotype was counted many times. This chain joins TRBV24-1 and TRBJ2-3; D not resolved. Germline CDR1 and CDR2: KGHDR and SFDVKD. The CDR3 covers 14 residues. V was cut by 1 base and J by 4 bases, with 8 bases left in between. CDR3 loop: CATSDFAGPDTQYF. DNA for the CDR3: TGTGCCACCAGTGATTTTGCTGGGCCAGATACGCAGTATTTT.

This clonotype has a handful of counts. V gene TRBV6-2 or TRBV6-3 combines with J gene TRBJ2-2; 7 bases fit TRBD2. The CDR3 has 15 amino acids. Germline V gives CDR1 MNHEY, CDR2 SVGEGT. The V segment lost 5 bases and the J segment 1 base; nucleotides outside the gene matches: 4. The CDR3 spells CASSITSVNTGELFF. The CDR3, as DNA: TGTGCCAGCAGTATAACTAGCGTGAACACCGGGGAGCTGTTTTTT.

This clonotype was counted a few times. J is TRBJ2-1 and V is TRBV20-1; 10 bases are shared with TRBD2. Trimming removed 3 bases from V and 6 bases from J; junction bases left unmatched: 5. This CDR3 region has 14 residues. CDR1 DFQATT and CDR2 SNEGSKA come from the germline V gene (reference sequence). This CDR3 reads CSASLAGAPNEQFF. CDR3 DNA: TGCAGTGCTAGTCTAGCGGGAGCTCCCAATGAGCAGTTCTTC.

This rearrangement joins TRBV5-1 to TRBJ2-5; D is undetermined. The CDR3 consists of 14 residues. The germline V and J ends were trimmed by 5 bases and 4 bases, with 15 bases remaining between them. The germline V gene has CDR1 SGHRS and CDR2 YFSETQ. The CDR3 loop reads CASSYGANLETQYF. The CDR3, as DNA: TGCGCCAGCAGTTATGGTGCTAACCTAGAGACCCAGTACTTC.

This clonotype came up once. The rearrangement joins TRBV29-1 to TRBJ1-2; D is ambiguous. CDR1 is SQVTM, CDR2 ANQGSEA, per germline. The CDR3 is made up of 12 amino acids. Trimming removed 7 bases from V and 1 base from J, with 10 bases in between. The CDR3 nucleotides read TGCAGCGCGTTCGGGTTTAACTATGGCTACACCTTC. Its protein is CSAFGFNYGYTF.

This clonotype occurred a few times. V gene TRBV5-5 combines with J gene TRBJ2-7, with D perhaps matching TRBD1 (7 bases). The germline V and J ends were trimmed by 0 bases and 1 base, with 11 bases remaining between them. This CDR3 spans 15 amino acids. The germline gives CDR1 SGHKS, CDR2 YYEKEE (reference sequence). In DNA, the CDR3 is TGTGCCAGCAGCTTGGGGGCAGGGGGGTCCTACGAGCAGTACGTC. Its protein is CASSLGAGGSYEQYV.

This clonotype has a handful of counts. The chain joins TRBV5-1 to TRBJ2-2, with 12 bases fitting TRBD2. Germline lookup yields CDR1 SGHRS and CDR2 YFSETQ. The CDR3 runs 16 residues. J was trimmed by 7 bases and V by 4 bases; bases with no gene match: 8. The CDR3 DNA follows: TGCGCCAGCAGCCCCCGACTAGCGGGAGAGATCGGGGAGCTGTTTTTT. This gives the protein CASSPRLAGEIGELFF.